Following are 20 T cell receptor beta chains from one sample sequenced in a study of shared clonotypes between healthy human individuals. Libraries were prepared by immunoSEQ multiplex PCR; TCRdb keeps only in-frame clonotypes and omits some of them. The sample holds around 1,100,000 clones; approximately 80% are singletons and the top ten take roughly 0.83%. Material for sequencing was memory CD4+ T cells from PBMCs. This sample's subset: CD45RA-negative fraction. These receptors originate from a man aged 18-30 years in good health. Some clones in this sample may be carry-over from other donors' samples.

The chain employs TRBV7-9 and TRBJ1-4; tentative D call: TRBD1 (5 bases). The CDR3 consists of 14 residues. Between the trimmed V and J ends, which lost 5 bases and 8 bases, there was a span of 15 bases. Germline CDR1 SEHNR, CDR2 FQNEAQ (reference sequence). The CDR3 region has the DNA TGTGCCAGCAGCCCCCGGGCGGGGGTCGAAAAACTGTTTTTT. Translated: CASSPRAGVEKLFF.

The CDR3 sequence is CASGRDEQETQYF. CDR3 nucleotide sequence: TGTGCCAGCGGGAGGGACGAGCAAGAGACCCAGTACTTC. The chain links TRBV6-6 to TRBJ2-5; 7 bases are shared with TRBD2. The germline gives CDR1 MNHNY, CDR2 SVGAGI (reference sequence). V trimming: 8 bases; J trimming: 2 bases; junction bases outside the gene matches: 5. The CDR3 covers 13 residues.

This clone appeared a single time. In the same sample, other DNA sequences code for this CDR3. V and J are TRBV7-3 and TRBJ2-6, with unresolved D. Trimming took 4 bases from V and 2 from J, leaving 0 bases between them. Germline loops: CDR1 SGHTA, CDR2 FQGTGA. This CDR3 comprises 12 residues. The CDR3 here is CASSSGANVLTF. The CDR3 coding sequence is TGTGCCAGCAGCTCTGGGGCCAACGTCCTGACTTTC.

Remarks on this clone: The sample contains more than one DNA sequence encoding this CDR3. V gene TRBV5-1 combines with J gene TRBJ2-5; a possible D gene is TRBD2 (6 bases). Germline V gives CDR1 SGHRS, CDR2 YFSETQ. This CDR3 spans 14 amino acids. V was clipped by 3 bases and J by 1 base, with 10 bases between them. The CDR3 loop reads CASSSLGGQETQYF. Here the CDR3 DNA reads TGCGCCAGCAGCTCCCTGGGAGGCCAAGAGACCCAGTACTTC.

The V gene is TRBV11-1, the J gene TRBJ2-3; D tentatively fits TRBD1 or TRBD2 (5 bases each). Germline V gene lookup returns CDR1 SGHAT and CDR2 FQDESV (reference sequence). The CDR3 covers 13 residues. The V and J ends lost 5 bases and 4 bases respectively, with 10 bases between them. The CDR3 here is CASSPRGPDTQYF. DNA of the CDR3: TGTGCCAGCAGCCCCCGGGGACCAGATACGCAGTATTTT.

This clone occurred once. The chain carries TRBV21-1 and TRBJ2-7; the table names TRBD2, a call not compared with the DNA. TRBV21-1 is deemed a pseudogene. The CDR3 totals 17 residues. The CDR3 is CASSKALALAGPYEQYF. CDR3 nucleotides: TGTGCCAGCAGCAAAGCATTAGCACTAGCGGGGCCATACGAGCAGTACTTC.

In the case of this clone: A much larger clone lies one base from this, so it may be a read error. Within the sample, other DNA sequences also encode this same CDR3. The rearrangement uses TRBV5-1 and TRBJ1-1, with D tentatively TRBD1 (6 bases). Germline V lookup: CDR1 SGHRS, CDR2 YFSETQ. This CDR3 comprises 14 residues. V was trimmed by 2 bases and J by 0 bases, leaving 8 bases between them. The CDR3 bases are TGCGCCAGCAGCTTCGGACAGATGAACACTGAAGCTTTCTTT. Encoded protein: CASSFGQMNTEAFF.

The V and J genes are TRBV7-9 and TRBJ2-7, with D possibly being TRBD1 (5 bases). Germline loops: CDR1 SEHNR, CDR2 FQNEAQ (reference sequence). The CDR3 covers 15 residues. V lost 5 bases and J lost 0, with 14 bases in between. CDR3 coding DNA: TGTGCCAGCAGCCAAGGGGCGTTTAGCTCCTACGAGCAGTACTTC. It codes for CASSQGAFSSYEQYF.

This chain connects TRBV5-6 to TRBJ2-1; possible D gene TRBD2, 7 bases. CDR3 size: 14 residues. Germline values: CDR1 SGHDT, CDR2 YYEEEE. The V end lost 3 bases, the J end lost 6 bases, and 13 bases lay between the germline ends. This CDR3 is CASSSRGGRNEQFF. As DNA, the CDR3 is TGTGCCAGCAGCTCGCGCGGGGGCCGCAATGAGCAGTTCTTC.

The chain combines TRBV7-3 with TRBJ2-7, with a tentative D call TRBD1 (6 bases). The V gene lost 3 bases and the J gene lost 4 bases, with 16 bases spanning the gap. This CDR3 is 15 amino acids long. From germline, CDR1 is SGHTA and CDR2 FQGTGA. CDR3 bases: TGTGCCAGCAGCTTGGGGGCGACAGAGACTTACGAGCAGTACTTC. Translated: CASSLGATETYEQYF.

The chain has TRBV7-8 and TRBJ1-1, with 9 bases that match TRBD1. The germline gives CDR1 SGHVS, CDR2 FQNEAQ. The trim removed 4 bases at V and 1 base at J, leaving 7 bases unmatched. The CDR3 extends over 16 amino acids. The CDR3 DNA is TGTGCCAGCAGCTCCAAGACAGGGGGTTCGAACACTGAAGCTTTCTTT. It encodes CASSSKTGGSNTEAFF.

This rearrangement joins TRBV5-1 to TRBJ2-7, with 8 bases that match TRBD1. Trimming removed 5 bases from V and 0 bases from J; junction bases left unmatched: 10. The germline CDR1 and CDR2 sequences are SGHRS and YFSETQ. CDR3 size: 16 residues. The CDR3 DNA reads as TGCGCCAGCAGACTTCAGGGGGCTGTTCCCTCCTACGAGCAGTACTTC. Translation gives CASRLQGAVPSYEQYF.

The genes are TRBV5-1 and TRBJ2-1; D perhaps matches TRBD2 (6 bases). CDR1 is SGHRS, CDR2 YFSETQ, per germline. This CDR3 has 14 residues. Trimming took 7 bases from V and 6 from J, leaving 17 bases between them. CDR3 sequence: CASSPGGIGNEQFF. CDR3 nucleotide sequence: TGCGCCAGCTCCCCCGGGGGTATAGGCAATGAGCAGTTCTTC.

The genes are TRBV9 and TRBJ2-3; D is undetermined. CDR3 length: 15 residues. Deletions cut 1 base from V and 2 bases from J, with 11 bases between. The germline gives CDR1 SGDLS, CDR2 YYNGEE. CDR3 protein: CASSVYSPVTDTQYF. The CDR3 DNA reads TGTGCCAGCAGCGTATACAGTCCGGTCACAGATACGCAGTATTTT.

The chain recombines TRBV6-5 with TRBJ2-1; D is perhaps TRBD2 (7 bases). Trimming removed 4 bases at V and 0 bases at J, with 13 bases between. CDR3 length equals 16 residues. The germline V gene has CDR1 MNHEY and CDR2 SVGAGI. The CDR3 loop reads CASSSTGGRSYNEQFF. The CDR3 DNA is TGTGCCAGCAGTTCCACCGGGGGGCGCTCCTACAATGAGCAGTTCTTC.

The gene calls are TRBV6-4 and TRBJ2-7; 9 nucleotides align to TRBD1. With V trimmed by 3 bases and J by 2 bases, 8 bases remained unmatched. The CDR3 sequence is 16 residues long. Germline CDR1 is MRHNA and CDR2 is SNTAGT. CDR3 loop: CASSECMGQGPYEQYF. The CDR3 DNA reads TGTGCCAGCAGTGAATGCATGGGACAGGGCCCCTACGAGCAGTACTTC.

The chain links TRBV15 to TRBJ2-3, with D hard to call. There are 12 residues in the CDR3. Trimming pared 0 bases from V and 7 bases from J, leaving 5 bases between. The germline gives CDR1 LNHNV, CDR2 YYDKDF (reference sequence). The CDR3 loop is CATSRDQNTQYF. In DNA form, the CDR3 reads TGTGCCACCAGCAGAGATCAAAATACGCAGTATTTT.

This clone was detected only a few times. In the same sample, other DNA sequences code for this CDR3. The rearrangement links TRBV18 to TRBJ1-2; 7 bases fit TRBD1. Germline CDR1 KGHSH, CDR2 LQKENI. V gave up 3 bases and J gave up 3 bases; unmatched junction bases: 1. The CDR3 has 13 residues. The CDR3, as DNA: TGTGCCAGCTCACCCGGGACAGACTATGGCTACACCTTC. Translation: CASSPGTDYGYTF.

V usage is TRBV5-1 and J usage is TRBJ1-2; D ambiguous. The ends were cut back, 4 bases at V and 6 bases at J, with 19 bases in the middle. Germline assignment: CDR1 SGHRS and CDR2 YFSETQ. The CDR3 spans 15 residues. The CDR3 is CASSPARGGIHGYTF. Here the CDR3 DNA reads TGCGCCAGCAGCCCGGCGAGAGGAGGGATCCATGGCTACACCTTC.

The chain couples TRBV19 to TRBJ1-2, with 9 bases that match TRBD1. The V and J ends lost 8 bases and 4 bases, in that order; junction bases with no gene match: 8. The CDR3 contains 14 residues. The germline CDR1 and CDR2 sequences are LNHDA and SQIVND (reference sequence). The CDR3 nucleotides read TGTGCCAGTGCCGGGACAGGGAGCGGCTATGGCTACACCTTC. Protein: CASAGTGSGYGYTF.